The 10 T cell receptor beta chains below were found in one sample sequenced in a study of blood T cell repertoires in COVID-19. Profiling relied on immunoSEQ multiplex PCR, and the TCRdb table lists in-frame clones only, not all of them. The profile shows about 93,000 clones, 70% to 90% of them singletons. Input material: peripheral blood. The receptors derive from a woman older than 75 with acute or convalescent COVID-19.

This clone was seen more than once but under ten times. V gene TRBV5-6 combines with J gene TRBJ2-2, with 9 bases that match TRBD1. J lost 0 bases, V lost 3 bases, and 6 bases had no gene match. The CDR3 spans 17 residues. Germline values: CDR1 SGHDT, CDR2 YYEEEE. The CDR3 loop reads CASSWTGVLTNTGELFF. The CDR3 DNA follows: TGTGCCAGCAGCTGGACAGGGGTTCTAACGAACACCGGGGAGCTGTTTTTT.

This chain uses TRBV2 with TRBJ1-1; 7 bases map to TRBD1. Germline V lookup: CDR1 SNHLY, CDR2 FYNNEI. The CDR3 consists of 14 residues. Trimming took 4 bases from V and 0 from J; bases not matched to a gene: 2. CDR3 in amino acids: CASSVGQLNTEAFF. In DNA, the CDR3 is TGTGCCAGCAGTGTGGGACAGCTGAACACTGAAGCTTTCTTT.

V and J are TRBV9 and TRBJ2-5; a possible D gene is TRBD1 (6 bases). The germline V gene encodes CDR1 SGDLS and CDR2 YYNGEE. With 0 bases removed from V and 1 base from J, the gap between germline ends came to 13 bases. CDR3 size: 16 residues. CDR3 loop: CASSVGGGLGQETQYF. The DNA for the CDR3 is TGTGCCAGCAGCGTAGGAGGGGGTTTGGGCCAAGAGACCCAGTACTTC.

The CDR3 nucleotides are TGCAGCGTTGAAGATATCCAGACAGCCCAAGAGACCCAGTACTTC. Amino acids: CSVEDIQTAQETQYF. The chain employs TRBV29-1 and TRBJ2-5, with D perhaps TRBD1 (5 bases). The CDR3 totals 15 residues. Germline V gene lookup returns CDR1 SQVTM and CDR2 ANQGSEA. V was cut by 0 bases and J by 1 base, with 12 bases left in between.

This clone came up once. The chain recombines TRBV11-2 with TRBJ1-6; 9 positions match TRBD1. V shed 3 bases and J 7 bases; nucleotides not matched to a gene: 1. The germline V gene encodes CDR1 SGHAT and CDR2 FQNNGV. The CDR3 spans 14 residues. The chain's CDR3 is CASSFDRGNSPLHF. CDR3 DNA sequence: TGTGCCAGCAGCTTCGACAGGGGGAATTCACCCCTCCACTTT.

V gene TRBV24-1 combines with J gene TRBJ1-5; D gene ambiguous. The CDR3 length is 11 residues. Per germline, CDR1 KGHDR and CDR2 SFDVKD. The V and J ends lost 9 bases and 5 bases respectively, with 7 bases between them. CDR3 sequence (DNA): TGTGCCACCCAGGTTTATCAGCCCCAGCATTTT. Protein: CATQVYQPQHF.

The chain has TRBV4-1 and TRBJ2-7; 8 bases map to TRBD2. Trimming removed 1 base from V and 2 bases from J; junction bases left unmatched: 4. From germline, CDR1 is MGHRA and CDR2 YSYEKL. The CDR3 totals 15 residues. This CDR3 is CASSQVAGNPYEQYF. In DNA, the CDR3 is TGCGCCAGCAGCCAAGTAGCGGGGAACCCCTACGAGCAGTACTTC.

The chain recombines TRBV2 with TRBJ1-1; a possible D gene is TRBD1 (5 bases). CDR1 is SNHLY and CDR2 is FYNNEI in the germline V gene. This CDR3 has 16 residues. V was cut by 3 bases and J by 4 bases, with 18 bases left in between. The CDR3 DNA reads TGTGCCAGCAGTGATGTTGTGGGCAGGGTGGTCACTGAAGCTTTCTTT. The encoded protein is CASSDVVGRVVTEAFF.

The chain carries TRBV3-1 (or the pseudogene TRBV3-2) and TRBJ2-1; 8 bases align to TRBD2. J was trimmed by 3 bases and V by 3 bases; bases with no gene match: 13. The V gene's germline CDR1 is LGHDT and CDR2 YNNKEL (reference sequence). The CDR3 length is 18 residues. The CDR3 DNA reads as TGTGCCAGCAGCCACCTATCGGCGCGGGGGGCGGTCTACAATGAGCAGTTCTTC. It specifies CASSHLSARGAVYNEQFF.

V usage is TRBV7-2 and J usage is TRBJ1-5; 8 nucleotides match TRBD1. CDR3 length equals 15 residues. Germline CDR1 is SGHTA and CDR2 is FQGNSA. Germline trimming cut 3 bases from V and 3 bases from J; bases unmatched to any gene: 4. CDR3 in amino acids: CASSLTGALNQPQHF. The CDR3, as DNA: TGTGCCAGCAGCTTGACAGGGGCCCTCAATCAGCCCCAGCATTTT.